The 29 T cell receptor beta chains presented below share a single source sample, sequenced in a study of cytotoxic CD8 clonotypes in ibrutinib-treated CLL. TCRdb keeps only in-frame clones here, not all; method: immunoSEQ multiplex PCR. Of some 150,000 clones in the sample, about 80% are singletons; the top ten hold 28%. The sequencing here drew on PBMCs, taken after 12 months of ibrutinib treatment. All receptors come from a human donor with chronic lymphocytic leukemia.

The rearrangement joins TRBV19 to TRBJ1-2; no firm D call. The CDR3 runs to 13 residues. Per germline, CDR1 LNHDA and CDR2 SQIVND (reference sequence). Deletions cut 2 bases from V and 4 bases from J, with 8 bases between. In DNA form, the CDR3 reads TGTGCCAGTAGTATAAAAGGTTTCTATGGCTACACCTTC. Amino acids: CASSIKGFYGYTF.

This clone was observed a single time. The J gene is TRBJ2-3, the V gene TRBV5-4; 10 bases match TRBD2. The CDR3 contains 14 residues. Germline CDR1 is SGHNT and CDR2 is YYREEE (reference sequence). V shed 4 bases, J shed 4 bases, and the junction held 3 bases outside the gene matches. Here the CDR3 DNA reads TGTGCCAGCAGCACTAGCGGGGATCCAGATACGCAGTATTTT. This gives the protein CASSTSGDPDTQYF.

CDR3 nucleotide sequence: TGTGCCAGCTCACCATCGACTGCTGCGACTAATGAAAAACTGTTTTTT. The encoded protein is CASSPSTAATNEKLFF. The J gene is TRBJ1-4, the V gene TRBV18; D uncertain. This CDR3 is 16 amino acids long. V lost 2 bases and J 2 bases, leaving 12 bases between the germline ends. CDR1 and CDR2 (germline): KGHSH, LQKENI. Looking up the rest from reference TRBV18 and TRBJ1-4 gives the full variable domain: NAGVMQNPRHLVRRRGQEARLRCSPMKGHSHVYWYRQLPEEGLKFMVYLQKENIIDESGMPKERFSAEFPKEGPSILRIQQVVRGDSAAYFCASSPSTAATNEKLFFGSGTQLSVL.

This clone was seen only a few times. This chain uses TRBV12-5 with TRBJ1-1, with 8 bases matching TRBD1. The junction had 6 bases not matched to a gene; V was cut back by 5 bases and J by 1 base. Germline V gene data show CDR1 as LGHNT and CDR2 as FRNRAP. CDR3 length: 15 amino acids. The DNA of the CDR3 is TGTGCTAGTGGTCCCCGGACAGGGAGGAACACTGAAGCTTTCTTT. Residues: CASGPRTGRNTEAFF.

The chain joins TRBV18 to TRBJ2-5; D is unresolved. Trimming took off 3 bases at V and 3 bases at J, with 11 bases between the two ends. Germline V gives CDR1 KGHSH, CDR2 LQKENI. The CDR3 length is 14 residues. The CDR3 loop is CASSPATMKETQYF. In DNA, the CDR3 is TGTGCCAGCTCACCTGCCACAATGAAAGAGACCCAGTACTTC.

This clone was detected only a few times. The CDR3 region has the DNA TGTGCCAGCAGCTTGGTGGGGAGGGCCACTGAAGCTTTCTTT. This translates into CASSLVGRATEAFF. The rearrangement uses TRBV5-5 and TRBJ1-1; D is undetermined. This CDR3 region has 14 residues. V gave up 0 bases and J gave up 4 bases, with 10 bases separating them. Germline loops: CDR1 SGHKS, CDR2 YYEKEE (reference sequence).

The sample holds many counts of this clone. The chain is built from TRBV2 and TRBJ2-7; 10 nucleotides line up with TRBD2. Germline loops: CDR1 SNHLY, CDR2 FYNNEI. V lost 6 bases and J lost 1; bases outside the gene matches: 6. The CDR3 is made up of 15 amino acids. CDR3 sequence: CASSGVGLASYEQYF. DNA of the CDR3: TGTGCCAGCAGCGGGGTGGGACTAGCGTCCTACGAGCAGTACTTC.

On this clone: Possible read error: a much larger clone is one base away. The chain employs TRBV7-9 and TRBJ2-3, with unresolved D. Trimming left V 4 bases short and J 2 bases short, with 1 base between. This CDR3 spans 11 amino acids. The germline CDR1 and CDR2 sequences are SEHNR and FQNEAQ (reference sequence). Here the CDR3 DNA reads TGTGCCAGCAGCTACACAGATACGCAGTATTTT. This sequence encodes CASSYTDTQYF.

This CDR3 is CASTSGGGSYEQYF. In DNA, the CDR3 is TGTGCCAGCACCTCCGGGGGAGGGTCCTACGAGCAGTACTTC. The chain has TRBV7-2 and TRBJ2-7, with 7 nucleotides matching TRBD2. The CDR3 runs to 14 residues. V shed 7 bases, J shed 1 base, and the junction held 7 bases outside the gene matches. Germline-derived CDR1 and CDR2 are SGHTA and FQGNSA.

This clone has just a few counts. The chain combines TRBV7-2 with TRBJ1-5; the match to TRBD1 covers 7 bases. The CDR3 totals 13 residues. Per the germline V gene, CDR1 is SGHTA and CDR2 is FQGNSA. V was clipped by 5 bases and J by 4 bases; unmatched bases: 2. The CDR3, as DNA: TGTGCCAGCAGCCAGGGACAGAATCAGCCCCAGCATTTT. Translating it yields CASSQGQNQPQHF.

CDR3: CASSQAGQSNTEAFF. DNA of the CDR3: TGTGCCAGCAGCCAAGCGGGACAGTCGAACACTGAAGCTTTCTTT. This chain links TRBV4-2 with TRBJ1-1; 7 nucleotides line up with TRBD1. V lost 1 base, J lost 1 base, and 3 bases stayed unmatched. This CDR3 is built from 15 residues. Germline V CDR1 and CDR2: LGHNA, YNFKEQ.

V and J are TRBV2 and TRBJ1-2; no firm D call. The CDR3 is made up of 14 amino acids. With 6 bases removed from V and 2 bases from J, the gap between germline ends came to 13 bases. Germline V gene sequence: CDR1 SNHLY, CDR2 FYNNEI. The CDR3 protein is CASSVPGANYGYTF. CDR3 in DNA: TGTGCCAGCAGCGTCCCCGGAGCGAACTATGGCTACACCTTC.

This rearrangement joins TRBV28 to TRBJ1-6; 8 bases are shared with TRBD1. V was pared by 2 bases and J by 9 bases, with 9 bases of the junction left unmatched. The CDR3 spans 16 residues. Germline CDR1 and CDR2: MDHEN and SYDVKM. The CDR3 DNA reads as TGTGCCAGCAGTTTAGGGGGCGGCAGGGGGCTTTCACCCCTCCACTTT. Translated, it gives CASSLGGGRGLSPLHF.

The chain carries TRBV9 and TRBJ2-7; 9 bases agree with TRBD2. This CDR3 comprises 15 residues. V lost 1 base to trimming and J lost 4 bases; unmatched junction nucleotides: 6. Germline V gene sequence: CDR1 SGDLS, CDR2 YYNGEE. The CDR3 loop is CASSVLASGTYEQYF. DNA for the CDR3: TGTGCCAGCAGCGTACTGGCTAGCGGGACGTACGAGCAGTACTTC.

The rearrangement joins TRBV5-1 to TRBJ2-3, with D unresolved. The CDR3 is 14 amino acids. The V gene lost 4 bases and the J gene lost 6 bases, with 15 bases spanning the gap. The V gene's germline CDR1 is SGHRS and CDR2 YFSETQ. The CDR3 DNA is TGCGCCAGCAGCCCCAACCAAGTCAGGGATACGCAGTATTTT. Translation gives CASSPNQVRDTQYF.

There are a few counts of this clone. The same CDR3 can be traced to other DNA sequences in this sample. The chain's CDR3 is CASSLVGRETQYF. The DNA for the CDR3 is TGTGCCAGCAGCTTAGTTGGGAGAGAGACCCAGTACTTC. The chain employs TRBV7-2 and TRBJ2-5, with D possibly matching TRBD2 (5 bases). Germline assignment: CDR1 SGHTA and CDR2 FQGNSA. V lost 1 base to trimming and J lost 4 bases, with 7 bases between them. The CDR3 sequence is 13 residues long.

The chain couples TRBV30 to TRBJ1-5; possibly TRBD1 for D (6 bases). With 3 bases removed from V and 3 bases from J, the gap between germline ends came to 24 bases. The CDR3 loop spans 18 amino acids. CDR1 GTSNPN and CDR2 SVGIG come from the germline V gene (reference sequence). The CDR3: CAWSIAAGGQIYNQPQHF. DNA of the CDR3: TGTGCCTGGAGCATCGCCGCTGGGGGACAAATTTACAATCAGCCCCAGCATTTT.

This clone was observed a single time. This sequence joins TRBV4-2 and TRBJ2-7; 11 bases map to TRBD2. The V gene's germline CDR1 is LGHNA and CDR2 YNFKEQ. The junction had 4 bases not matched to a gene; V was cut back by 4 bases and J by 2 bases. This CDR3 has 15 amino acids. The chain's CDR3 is CASSPRLAGTYEQYF. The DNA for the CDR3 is TGTGCCAGCAGCCCTCGACTAGCGGGAACCTACGAGCAGTACTTC.

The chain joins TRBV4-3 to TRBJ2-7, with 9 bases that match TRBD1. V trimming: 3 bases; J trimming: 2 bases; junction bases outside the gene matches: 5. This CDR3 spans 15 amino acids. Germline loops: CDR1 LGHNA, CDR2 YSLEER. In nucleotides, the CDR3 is TGCGCCAGCAGCCACGAGAGACAGGGGGCCTACGAGCAGTACTTC. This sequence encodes CASSHERQGAYEQYF.

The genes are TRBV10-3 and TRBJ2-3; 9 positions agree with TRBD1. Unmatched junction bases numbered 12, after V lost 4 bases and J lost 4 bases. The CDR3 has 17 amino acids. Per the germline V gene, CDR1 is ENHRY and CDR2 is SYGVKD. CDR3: CAISGTGGGVSADTQYF. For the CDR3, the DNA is TGTGCCATCAGTGGTACAGGGGGCGGGGTTAGCGCAGATACGCAGTATTTT.

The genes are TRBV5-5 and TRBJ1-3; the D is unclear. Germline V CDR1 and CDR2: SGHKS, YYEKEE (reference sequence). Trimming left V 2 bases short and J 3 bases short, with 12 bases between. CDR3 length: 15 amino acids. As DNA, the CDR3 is TGTGCCAGCAGCTTAAGTCCCGGGGATGGAAACACCATATATTTT. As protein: CASSLSPGDGNTIYF. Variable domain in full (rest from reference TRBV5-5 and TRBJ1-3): DAGVTQSPTHLIKTRGQQVTLRCSPISGHKSVSWYQQVLGQGPQFIFQYYEKEERGRGNFPDRFSARQFPNYSSELNVNALLLGDSALYLCASSLSPGDGNTIYFGEGSWLTVV.

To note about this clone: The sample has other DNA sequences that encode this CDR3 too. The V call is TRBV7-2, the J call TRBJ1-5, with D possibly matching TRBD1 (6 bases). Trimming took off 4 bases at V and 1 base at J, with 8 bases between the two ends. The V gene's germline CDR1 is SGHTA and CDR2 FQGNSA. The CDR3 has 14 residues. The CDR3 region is CASSYQGSNQPQHF. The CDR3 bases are TGTGCCAGCAGCTATCAGGGGAGCAATCAGCCCCAGCATTTT. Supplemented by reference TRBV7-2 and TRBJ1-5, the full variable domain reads GAGVSQSPSNKVTEKGKDVELRCDPISGHTALYWYRQSLGQGLEFLIYFQGNSAPDKSGLPSDRFSAERTGGSVSTLTIQRTQQEDSAVYLCASSYQGSNQPQHFGDGTRLSIL.

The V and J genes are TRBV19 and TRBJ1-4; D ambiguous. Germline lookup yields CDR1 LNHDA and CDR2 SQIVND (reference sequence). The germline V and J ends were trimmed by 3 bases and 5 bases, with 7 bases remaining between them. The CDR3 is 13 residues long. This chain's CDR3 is CASSILANEKLFF. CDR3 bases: TGTGCCAGTAGTATCCTGGCCAATGAAAAACTGTTTTTT.

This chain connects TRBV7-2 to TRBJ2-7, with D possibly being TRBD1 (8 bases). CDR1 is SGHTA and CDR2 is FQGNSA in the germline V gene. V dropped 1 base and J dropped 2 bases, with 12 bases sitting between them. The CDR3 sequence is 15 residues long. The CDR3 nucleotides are TGTGCCAGCAGCTTAGTAACAGGGGGGGCCTACGAGCAGTACTTC. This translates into CASSLVTGGAYEQYF.

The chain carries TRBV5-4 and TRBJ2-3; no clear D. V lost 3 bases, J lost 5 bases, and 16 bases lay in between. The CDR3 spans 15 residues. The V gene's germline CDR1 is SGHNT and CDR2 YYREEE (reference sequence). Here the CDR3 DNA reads TGTGCCAGCAGCTCAGAAATAAGCCCCCAAGATACGCAGTATTTT. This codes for CASSSEISPQDTQYF.

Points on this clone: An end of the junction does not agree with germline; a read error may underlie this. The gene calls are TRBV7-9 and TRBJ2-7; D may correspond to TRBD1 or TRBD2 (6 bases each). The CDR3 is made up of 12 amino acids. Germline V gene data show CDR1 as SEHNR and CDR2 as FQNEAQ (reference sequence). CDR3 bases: TGTGCCAGCAGCTTAGAGGGGGGTTCGAGTAATTTC. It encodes CASSLEGGSSNF.

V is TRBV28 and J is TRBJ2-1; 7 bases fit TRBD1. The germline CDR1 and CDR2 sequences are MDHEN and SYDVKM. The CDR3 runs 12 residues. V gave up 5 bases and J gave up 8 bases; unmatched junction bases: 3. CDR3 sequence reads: CASSTGVDEQFF. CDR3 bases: TGTGCCAGCAGTACAGGGGTTGATGAGCAGTTCTTC.

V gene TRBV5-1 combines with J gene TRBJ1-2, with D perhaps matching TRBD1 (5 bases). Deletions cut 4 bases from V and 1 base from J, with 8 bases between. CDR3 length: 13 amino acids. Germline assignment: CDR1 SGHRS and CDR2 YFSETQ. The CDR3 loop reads CASSETVNYGYTF. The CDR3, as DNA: TGCGCCAGCAGCGAGACAGTTAACTATGGCTACACCTTC.

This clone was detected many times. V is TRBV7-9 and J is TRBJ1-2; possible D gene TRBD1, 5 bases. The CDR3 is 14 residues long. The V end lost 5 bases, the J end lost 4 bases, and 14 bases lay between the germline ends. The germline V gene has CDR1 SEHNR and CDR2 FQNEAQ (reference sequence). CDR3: CASSGLQGGYGYTF. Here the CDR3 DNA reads TGTGCCAGCAGCGGTCTGCAGGGAGGCTATGGCTACACCTTC.